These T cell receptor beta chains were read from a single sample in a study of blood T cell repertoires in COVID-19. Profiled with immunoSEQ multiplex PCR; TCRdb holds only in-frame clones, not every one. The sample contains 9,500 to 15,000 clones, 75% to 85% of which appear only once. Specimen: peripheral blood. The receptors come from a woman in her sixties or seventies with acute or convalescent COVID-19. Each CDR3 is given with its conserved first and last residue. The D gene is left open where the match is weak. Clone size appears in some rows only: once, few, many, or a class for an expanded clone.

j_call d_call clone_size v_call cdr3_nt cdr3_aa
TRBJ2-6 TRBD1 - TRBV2 TGTGCCAGCAGTGAAATATGGACAGGGGGCTATGGGGCCAACGTCCTGACTTTC CASSEIWTGGYGANVLTF
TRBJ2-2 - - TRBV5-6 TGTGCCAGCAGCTTGTTATCAGGGATGGGAGGCACCGGGGAGCTGTTTTTT CASSLLSGMGGTGELFF
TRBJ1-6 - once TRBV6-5 TGTGCCAGCAGTTCAGGAGCGGGGGAATCACCCCTCCACTTT CASSSGAGESPLHF
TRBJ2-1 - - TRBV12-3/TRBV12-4 TGTGCCAGCAGGTATGAGCATGAGCAGTTCTTC CASRYEHEQFF
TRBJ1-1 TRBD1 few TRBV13 TGTGCCAGCAGCACGCGGACAGGCCTCATGAACACTGAAGCTTTCTTT CASSTRTGLMNTEAFF
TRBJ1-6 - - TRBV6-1 TGTGCCAGCAGTGAATTAGGATGGGGGACTAGAGTTTCACCCCTCCACTTT CASSELGWGTRVSPLHF
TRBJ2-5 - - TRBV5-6 TGTGCCAGCAGTACGCTGTTGGACAGACAAGAGACCCAGTACTTC CASSTLLDRQETQYF
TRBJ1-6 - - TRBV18 TGTGCCAGCTCACCAAGTATAACCACAGGGTTGGATTCACCCCTCCACTTT CASSPSITTGLDSPLHF
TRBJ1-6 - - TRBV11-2 TGTGCCAGCAGCTTACAGGGAAACTCCTATAATTCACCCCTCCACTTT CASSLQGNSYNSPLHF
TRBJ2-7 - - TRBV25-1 TGTGCCAGCAGTGAACGGGGTTCTGGACTAACTTACGAGCAGTACTTC CASSERGSGLTYEQYF
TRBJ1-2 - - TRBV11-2 TGTGCCAGCAGCTCCCACAGGGATGGCTATGGCTACACCTTC CASSSHRDGYGYTF
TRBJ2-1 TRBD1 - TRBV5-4 TGTGCCAGCAGCTCGGGGACAGGAGTCTACAATGAGCAGTTCTTC CASSSGTGVYNEQFF
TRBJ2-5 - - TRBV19 TGTGCCAGTAGCGGGGTGACTGGAGAGACCCAGTACTTC CASSGVTGETQYF
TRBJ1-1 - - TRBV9 TGTGCCAGCAGCGTAGGTGACAGGTTGAACACTGAAGCTTTCTTT CASSVGDRLNTEAFF
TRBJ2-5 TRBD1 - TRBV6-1 TGTGCCAGCAGTGAGCAGGGGGCGGAAGAGACCCAGTACTTC CASSEQGAEETQYF
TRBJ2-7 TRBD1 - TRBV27 TGTGCCAGCAGTTCCCGGGACAGGCTGGCCTTCGAGCAGTACTTC CASSSRDRLAFEQYF
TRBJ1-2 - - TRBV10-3 TGTGCCATCAGTGAGACAGGTGGCTACACCTTC CAISETGGYTF
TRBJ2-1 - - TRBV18 TGTGCCAGCTCACCAGCGGGACCTCACGAGGGGCAGTTCTTC CASSPAGPHEGQFF
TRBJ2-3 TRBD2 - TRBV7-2 TGTGCCAGCAGCTTAGCGACCAGCGGGGGTGGAGATACGCAGTATTTT CASSLATSGGGDTQYF
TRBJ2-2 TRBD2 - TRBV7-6 TGTGCCAGCAGCTTAATCGGGGGGGCCCGGACCGGGGAGCTGTTTTTT CASSLIGGARTGELFF
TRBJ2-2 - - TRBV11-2 TGTGCCAGCAGCTTAATTCAGGGGACCGGGGAGCTGTTTTTT CASSLIQGTGELFF
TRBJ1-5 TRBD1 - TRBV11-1 TGTGCCAGCAGCTTACGGGGACAGGGAGACCAGCCCCAGCATTTT CASSLRGQGDQPQHF
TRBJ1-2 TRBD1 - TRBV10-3 TGTGCCATCAGTGACCCCAGGGGGCCTGCAAATGGCTACACCTTC CAISDPRGPANGYTF
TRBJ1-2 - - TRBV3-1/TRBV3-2 TGTGCCAGCAGCGGGAGGGGTACATCCCTATATGGCTACACCTTC CASSGRGTSLYGYTF
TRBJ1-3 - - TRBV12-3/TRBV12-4 TGTGCCAGCAGCTCACTCATAGGAAACACCATATATTTT CASSSLIGNTIYF
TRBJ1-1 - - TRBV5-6 TGTGCCAGCAGCCTAGGGAGCACTGAAGCTTTCTTT CASSLGSTEAFF